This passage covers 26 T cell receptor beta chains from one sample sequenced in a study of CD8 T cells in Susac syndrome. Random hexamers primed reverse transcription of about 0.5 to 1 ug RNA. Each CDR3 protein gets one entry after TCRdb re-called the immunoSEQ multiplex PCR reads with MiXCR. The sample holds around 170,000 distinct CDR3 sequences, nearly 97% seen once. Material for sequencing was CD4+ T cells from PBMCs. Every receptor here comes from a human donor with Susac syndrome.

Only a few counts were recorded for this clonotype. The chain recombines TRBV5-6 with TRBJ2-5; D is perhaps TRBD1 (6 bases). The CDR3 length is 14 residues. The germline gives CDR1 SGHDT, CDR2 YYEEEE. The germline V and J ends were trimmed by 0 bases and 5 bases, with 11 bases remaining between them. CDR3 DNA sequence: TGTGCCAGCAGCTTGGTGGGGGCCGGGGAGACCCAGTACTTC. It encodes CASSLVGAGETQYF.

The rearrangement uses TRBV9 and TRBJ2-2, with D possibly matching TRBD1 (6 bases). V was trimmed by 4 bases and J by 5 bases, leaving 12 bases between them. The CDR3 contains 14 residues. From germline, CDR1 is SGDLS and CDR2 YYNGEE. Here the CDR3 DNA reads TGTGCCAGCAGCTTGAGACAGGCGACCGGGGAGCTGTTTTTT. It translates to CASSLRQATGELFF.

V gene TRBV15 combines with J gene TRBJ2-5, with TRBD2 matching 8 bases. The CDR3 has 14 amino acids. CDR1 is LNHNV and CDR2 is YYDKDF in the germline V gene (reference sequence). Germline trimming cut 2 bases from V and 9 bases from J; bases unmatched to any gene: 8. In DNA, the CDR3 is TGTGCCACCAGCAGATTCGGGGGGCGGGGGGCCCAGTACTTC. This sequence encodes CATSRFGGRGAQYF.

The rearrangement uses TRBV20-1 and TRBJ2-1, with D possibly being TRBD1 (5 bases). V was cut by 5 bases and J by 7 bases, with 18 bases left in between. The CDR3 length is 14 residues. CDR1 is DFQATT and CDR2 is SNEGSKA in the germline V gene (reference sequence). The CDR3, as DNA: TGCAGTGCTCCCCCCGCACGGGCAGGGAATGAGCAGTTCTTC. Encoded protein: CSAPPARAGNEQFF.

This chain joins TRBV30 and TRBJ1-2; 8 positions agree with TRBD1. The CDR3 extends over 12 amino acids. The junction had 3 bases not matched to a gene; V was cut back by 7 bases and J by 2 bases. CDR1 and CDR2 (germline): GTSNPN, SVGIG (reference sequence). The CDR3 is CAYRTGNYGYTF. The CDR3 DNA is TGTGCCTACCGGACAGGGAACTATGGCTACACCTTC.

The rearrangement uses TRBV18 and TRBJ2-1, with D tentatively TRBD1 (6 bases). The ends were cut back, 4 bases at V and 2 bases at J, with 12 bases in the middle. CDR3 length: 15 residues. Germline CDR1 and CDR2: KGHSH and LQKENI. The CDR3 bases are TGTGCCAGCTCACAAGGACAGCCCCCCTACAATGAGCAGTTCTTC. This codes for CASSQGQPPYNEQFF.

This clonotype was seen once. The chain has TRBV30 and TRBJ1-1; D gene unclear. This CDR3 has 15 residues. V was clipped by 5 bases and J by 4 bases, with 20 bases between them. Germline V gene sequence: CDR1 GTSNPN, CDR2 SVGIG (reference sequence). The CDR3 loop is CAWDRAGGGSTEAFF. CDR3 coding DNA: TGTGCCTGGGATCGGGCAGGCGGCGGGAGCACTGAAGCTTTCTTT.

The CDR3 nucleotides read TGTGCCAGCAGTCGCGGGACCCCTCGTAGCAATCAGCCCCAGCATTTT. Translating gives CASSRGTPRSNQPQHF. V is TRBV6-1 and J is TRBJ1-5; a possible D gene is TRBD1 (5 bases). This CDR3 has 16 residues. In germline, CDR1 is MNHNS, CDR2 SASEGT. Trimming removed 5 bases from V and 0 bases from J, with 14 bases in between.

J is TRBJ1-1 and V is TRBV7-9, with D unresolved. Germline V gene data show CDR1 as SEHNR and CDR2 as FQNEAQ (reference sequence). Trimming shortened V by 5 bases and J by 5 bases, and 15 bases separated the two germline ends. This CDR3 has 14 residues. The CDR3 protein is CASSPGGTGTEAFF. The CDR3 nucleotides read TGTGCCAGCAGCCCCGGTGGAACGGGGACTGAAGCTTTCTTT.

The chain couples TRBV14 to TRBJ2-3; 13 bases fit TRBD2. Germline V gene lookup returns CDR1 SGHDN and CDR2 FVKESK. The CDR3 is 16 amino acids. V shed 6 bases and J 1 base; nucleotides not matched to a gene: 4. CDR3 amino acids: CASSRLAGGRTDTQYF. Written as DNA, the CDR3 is TGTGCCAGCAGTCGACTAGCGGGGGGCCGCACAGATACGCAGTATTTT.

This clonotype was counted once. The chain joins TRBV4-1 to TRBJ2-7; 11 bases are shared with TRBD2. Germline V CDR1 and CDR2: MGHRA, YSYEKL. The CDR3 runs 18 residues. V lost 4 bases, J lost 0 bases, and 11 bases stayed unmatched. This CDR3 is CASSLQPPSGGLSYEQYF. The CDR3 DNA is TGCGCCAGCAGCCTCCAACCCCCTAGCGGGGGGCTCTCCTACGAGCAGTACTTC.

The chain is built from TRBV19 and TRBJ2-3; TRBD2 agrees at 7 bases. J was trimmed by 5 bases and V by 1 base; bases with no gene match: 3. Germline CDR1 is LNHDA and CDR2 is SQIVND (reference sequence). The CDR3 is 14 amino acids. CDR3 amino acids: CASSIGTSRDTQYF. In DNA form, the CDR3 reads TGTGCCAGTAGTATAGGGACTAGTAGAGATACGCAGTATTTT.

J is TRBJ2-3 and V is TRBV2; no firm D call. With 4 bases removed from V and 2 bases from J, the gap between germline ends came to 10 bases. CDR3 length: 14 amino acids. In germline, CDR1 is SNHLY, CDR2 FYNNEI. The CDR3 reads CASSVASVTDTQYF. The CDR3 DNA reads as TGTGCCAGCAGTGTTGCGTCAGTCACAGATACGCAGTATTTT.

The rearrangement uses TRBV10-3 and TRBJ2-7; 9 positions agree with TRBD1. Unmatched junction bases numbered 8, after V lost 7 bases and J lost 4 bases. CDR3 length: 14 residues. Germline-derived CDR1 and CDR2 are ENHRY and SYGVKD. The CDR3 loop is CAIKPGQGGYEQYF. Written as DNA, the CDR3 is TGTGCCATCAAGCCGGGACAGGGAGGATACGAGCAGTACTTC.

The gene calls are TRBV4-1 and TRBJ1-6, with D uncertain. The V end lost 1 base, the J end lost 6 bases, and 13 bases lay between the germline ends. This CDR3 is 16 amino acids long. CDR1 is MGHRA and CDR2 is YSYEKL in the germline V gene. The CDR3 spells CASSQAEGLPNSPLHF. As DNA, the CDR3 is TGCGCCAGCAGCCAAGCTGAAGGCCTTCCTAATTCACCCCTCCACTTT.

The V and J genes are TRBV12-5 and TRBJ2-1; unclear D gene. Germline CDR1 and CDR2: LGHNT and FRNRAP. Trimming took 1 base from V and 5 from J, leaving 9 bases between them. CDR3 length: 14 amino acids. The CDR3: CASGLGRQNNEQFF. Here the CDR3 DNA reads TGTGCTAGTGGTTTGGGACGGCAAAACAATGAGCAGTTCTTC.

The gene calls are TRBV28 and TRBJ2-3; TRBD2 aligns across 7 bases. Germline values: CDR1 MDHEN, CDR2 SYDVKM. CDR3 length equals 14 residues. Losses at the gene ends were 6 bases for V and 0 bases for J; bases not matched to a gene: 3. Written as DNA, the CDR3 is TGTGCCAGCAGGTCGGGGGGAAGCACAGATACGCAGTATTTT. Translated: CASRSGGSTDTQYF.

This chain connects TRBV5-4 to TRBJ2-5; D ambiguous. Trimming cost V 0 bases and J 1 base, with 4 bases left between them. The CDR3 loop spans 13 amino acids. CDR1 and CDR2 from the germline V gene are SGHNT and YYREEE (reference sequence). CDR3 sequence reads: CASSLGFQETQYF. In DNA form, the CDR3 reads TGTGCCAGCAGCTTGGGGTTCCAAGAGACCCAGTACTTC. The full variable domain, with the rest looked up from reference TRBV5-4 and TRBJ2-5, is ETGVTQSPTHLIKTRGQQVTLRCSSQSGHNTVSWYQQALGQGPQFIFQYYREEENGRGNFPPRFSGLQFPNYSSELNVNALELDDSALYLCASSLGFQETQYFGPGTRLLVL.

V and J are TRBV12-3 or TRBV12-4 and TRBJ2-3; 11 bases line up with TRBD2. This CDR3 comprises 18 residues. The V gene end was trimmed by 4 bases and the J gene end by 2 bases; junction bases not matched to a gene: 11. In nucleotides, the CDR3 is TGTGCCAGCAGTTCCCACCTTCCGACTAGCGGGGCCACAGATACGCAGTATTTT. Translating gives CASSSHLPTSGATDTQYF.

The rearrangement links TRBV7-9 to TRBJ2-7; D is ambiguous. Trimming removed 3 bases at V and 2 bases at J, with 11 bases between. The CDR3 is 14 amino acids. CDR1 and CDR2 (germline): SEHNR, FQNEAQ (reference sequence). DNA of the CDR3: TGTGCCAGCAGCTTTATAGGGATTACCTACGAGCAGTACTTC. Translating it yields CASSFIGITYEQYF. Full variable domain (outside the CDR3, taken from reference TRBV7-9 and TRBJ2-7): DTGVSQNPRHKITKRGQNVTFRCDPISEHNRLYWYRQTLGQGPEFLTYFQNEAQLEKSRLLSDRFSAERPKGSFSTLEIQRTEQGDSAMYLCASSFIGITYEQYFGPGTRLTVT.

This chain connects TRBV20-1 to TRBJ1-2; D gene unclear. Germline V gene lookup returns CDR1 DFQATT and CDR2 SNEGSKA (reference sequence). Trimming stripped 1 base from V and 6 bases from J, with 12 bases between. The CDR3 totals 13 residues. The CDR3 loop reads CSARAGGKDGYTF. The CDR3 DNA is TGCAGTGCTAGAGCCGGAGGGAAGGATGGCTACACCTTC.

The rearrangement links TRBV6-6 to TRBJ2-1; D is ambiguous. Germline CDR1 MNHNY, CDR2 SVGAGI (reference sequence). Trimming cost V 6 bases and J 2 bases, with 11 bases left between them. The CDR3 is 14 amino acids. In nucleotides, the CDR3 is TGTGCCAGCAGCCTAGGCCCTCCCTACAATGAGCAGTTCTTC. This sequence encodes CASSLGPPYNEQFF.

The CDR3 region has the DNA TGTGCCAGTAGTAGAGTCCCAACTAGCCCCAGCTCCTACAATGAGCAGTTCTTC. Protein product: CASSRVPTSPSSYNEQFF. J is TRBJ2-1 and V is TRBV19; weak D call: TRBD2 (6 bases). The V and J ends lost 4 bases and 0 bases respectively, with 19 bases between them. This CDR3 is 18 amino acids long. In germline, CDR1 is LNHDA, CDR2 SQIVND (reference sequence).

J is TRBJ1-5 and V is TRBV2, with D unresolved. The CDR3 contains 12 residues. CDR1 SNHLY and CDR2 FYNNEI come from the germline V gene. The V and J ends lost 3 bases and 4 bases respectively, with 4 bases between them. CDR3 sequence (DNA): TGTGCCAGCAGTGATTTTAATCAGCCCCAGCATTTT. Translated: CASSDFNQPQHF.

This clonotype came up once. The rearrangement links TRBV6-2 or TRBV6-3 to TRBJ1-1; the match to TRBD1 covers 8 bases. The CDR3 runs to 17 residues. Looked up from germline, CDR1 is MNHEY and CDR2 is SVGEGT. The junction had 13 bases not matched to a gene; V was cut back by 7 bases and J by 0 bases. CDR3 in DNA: TGTGCCAGCACAGCACCCAGACAGGGGCGTCTGAACACTGAAGCTTTCTTT. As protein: CASTAPRQGRLNTEAFF.

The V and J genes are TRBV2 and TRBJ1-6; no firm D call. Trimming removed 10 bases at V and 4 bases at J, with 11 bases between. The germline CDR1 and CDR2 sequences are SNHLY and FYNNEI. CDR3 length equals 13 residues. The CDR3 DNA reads TGTGCCACTACTACAGAGTATAATTCACCCCTCCACTTT. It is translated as CATTTEYNSPLHF.